This T cell receptor (beta chain) appears in the sequencing data of a study of regulatory T cells in long-lasting Graves disease. There are many counts of this clonotype. Specified time point: persistent/refractory GD, antithyroid drugs over 5 years with positive TRAb. PBMC-derived RNA was used for the TCR library. Construction of the TCR beta libraries employed iRepertoire HTBI primers in conjunction with Arm-PCR of CDR3 regions. TCRdb fed the multiplex PCR reads into MiXCR, producing one record per CDR3 protein. The sample includes about 430,000 distinct CDR3 sequences, 20% to 25% seen only once; the top ten take about 13%. The specimen was peripheral blood mononuclear cells (PBMCs), collected when the disease was refractory, from a patient treated with antithyroid drugs. This sequence was found in a female donor with Graves disease.

CDR3 protein: CAIRTGASYEQYF. The CDR3 coding sequence is TGTGCCATAAGGACAGGAGCCTCCTACGAGCAGTACTTC. The V and J genes are TRBV6-2 or TRBV6-3 and TRBJ2-7, with TRBD1 matching over 7 bases. Germline V CDR1 and CDR2: MNHEY, SVGEGT. The CDR3 is 13 residues long. J lost 0 bases, V lost 10 bases, and 6 bases had no gene match.